The rows below give T cell receptor beta chains drawn from one sample of a study of T cell responses to AZD1222 COVID-19 vaccine. Method: immunoSEQ multiplex PCR; TCRdb's copy keeps in-frame clones and lacks some. The sample consists of about 60,000 clones, about 74% of them appearing once. This sample comprised peripheral blood, obtained 28 days after the second AZD1222 dose. The receptors here all came from an adult who received the AZD1222 COVID-19 vaccine. CDR3s include the opening cysteine and the closing phenylalanine or tryptophan. D genes are given only for firm matches. Clone size appears in some rows only: once, few, many, or a class for an expanded clone.

size	V	J	D	CDR3	DNA
.	TRBV15	TRBJ1-2	.	CATSRDDNGYTF	TGTGCCACCAGCAGAGATGATAATGGCTACACCTTC
.	TRBV6-2/TRBV6-3	TRBJ1-2	TRBD1	CASSRQGRDYGYTF	TGTGCCAGCAGTCGACAGGGGAGGGATTATGGCTACACCTTC
.	TRBV28	TRBJ2-3	TRBD2	CASSYLPGLAGGLTDTQYF	TGTGCCAGCAGCTACCTACCGGGACTAGCGGGGGGCCTGACAGATACGCAGTATTTT
.	TRBV9	TRBJ2-5	TRBD2	CASSAGGLAGQETQYF	TGTGCCAGCAGCGCCGGAGGACTAGCGGGCCAAGAGACCCAGTACTTC
.	TRBV27	TRBJ1-1	TRBD1	CASGTQGVNTEAFF	TGTGCCAGCGGGACGCAGGGGGTGAACACTGAAGCTTTCTTT
.	TRBV15	TRBJ2-6	.	CATSVPTGTGKVSGANVLTF	TGTGCCACCAGCGTCCCCACCGGGACTGGAAAAGTCTCTGGGGCCAACGTCCTGACTTTC
.	TRBV7-2	TRBJ1-2	TRBD1	CASSLWTGGYGYTF	TGTGCCAGCAGCTTATGGACAGGGGGCTATGGCTACACCTTC
.	TRBV5-6	TRBJ1-1	.	CASSLVSRIEAFF	TGTGCCAGCAGCTTGGTGTCGCGGATTGAAGCTTTCTTT
.	TRBV3-1/TRBV3-2	TRBJ1-2	.	CASSHDLRGSYGYTF	TGTGCCAGCAGCCACGACCTTCGGGGGAGCTATGGCTACACCTTC
.	TRBV6-5	TRBJ2-7	TRBD1	CASPQTQGTEQYF	TGTGCCAGCCCACAAACACAGGGGACCGAGCAGTACTTC
.	TRBV6-6	TRBJ2-5	.	CASSQTPGGQGGETQYF	TGTGCCAGCAGTCAGACTCCCGGGGGCCAGGGGGGAGAGACCCAGTACTTC
.	TRBV5-1	TRBJ1-4	.	CASSMTGAENEKLFF	TGCGCCAGCAGCATGACAGGTGCGGAGAATGAAAAACTGTTTTTT
.	TRBV29-1	TRBJ1-3	.	CSVEVAGRSTIYF	TGCAGCGTTGAAGTGGCCGGGCGGAGCACCATATATTTT
.	TRBV20-1	TRBJ1-3	TRBD1	CSATTGATIYF	TGCAGTGCGACGACAGGGGCCACCATATATTTT
once	TRBV11-1	TRBJ2-2	.	CASSLSQGGKLFF	TGTGCCAGCAGCTTATCCCAGGGGGGGAAGCTGTTTTTT
.	TRBV5-1	TRBJ2-6	.	CASSASSGANVLTF	TGCGCCAGCAGCGCATCCTCTGGGGCCAACGTCCTGACTTTC
.	TRBV6-5	TRBJ1-1	.	CASSYSTLNTEAFF	TGTGCCAGCAGTTACTCGACCCTGAACACTGAAGCTTTCTTT
.	TRBV5-1	TRBJ2-5	TRBD2	CASSLLGLAGKETQYF	TGCGCCAGCAGCCTGTTGGGACTAGCGGGGAAAGAGACCCAGTACTTC
.	TRBV9	TRBJ2-7	.	CASSVGVGDWGQYF	TGTGCCAGCAGCGTAGGGGTTGGCGATTGGGGGCAGTACTTC
.	TRBV12-3/TRBV12-4	TRBJ1-2	TRBD1	CASSPRQGDGYTF	TGTGCCAGCAGTCCACGACAGGGGGATGGCTACACCTTC
.	TRBV6-6	TRBJ1-2	.	CASRDSAAQQYGYTF	TGTGCCAGCAGGGACAGCGCGGCCCAGCAATATGGCTACACCTTC
.	TRBV19	TRBJ1-2	.	CASSPTVTNYGYTF	TGTGCCAGTAGCCCCACGGTCACTAACTATGGCTACACCTTC
once	TRBV6-4	TRBJ2-3	TRBD1	CASSEGDRSTDTQYF	TGTGCCAGCAGTGAAGGGGACAGGAGCACAGATACGCAGTATTTT
once	TRBV28	TRBJ2-1	TRBD1	CASSSAGQGRRNEQFF	TGTGCCAGCAGTTCCGCGGGACAGGGCAGGAGGAATGAGCAGTTCTTC
.	TRBV7-2	TRBJ1-6	.	CASSLAGGEESPLHF	TGTGCCAGCAGCTTAGCGGGTGGGGAAGAGTCACCCCTCCACTTT
.	TRBV29-1	TRBJ2-5	.	CSVLGGSNQETQYF	TGCAGCGTCTTAGGGGGGTCTAATCAAGAGACCCAGTACTTC
.	TRBV6-5	TRBJ1-3	.	CASSYSPGSGNTIYF	TGTGCCAGCAGTTACTCACCAGGCTCTGGAAACACCATATATTTT
.	TRBV7-8	TRBJ2-1	.	CASSLVRLGHEQFF	TGTGCCAGCAGCTTAGTTCGGCTAGGCCATGAGCAGTTCTTC
.	TRBV5-8	TRBJ2-3	.	CASGLGHPSTDTQYF	TGTGCCAGCGGGCTGGGACATCCTAGCACAGATACGCAGTATTTT
once	TRBV5-1	TRBJ2-7	.	CASSLGGYEQYF	TGCGCCAGCAGCTTGGGGGGCTACGAGCAGTACTTC
once	TRBV7-9	TRBJ2-5	.	CASRRTGGGETQYF	TGTGCCAGCAGACGTACAGGGGGAGGGGAGACCCAGTACTTC
.	TRBV19	TRBJ2-2	TRBD2	CASSQAGANTGELFF	TGTGCCAGTAGCCAAGCGGGGGCGAACACCGGGGAGCTGTTTTTT
.	TRBV5-1	TRBJ1-2	.	CASSLTGTPVDGYTF	TGCGCCAGCAGCCTAACCGGGACACCAGTGGATGGCTACACCTTC
few	TRBV13	TRBJ2-3	TRBD1	CASSTDRGGISPDTQYF	TGTGCCAGCAGCACGGACAGGGGGGGGATTTCCCCAGATACGCAGTATTTT
few	TRBV5-1	TRBJ2-2	TRBD2	CASSLVTSGRGIGELFF	TGCGCCAGCAGCTTGGTGACCTCGGGGCGGGGGATCGGGGAGCTGTTTTTT
once	TRBV6-2/TRBV6-3	TRBJ2-3	.	CASSYRRALDTQYF	TGTGCCAGCAGTTACCGCAGGGCATTGGATACGCAGTATTTT
.	TRBV5-4	TRBJ2-3	TRBD2	CASSSWTRSTDTQYF	TGTGCCAGCAGCTCGTGGACTAGATCCACAGATACGCAGTATTTT
few	TRBV19	TRBJ1-1	.	CASSIGGGVEEAFF	TGTGCCAGTAGTATCGGCGGGGGGGTCGAAGAAGCTTTCTTT
.	TRBV30	TRBJ2-5	.	CAWGRTPIVETQYF	TGTGCCTGGGGAAGGACTCCCATAGTGGAGACCCAGTACTTC
few	TRBV5-1	TRBJ2-5	TRBD2	CASSSAGYHQETQYF	TGCGCCAGCAGCTCAGCGGGGTATCACCAAGAGACCCAGTACTTC
.	TRBV28	TRBJ1-2	.	CASTGNYGYTF	TGTGCCAGCACGGGAAACTATGGCTACACCTTC